The source of this T cell receptor beta chain is a study of metastatic and nonmetastatic thyroid tumors. For the study at large: Thyroid patients, malignant and benign, had repertoires compared across blood and tumor or nodule tissue. Study-level points and caveats: Malignant thyroid tumors reportedly had TCR beta diversity that was significantly higher than in benign nodules, in blood and tumor.

Before thyroid surgery, none of the patients had received any treatment. This clone was detected ten times or more. Its target is not known. Other DNA sequences in this sample translate to the same CDR3. TCRdb reanalyzed the PCR reads with MiXCR. The data show roughly 25,000 clones, with more than 25% seen just once and around 20% held by the top ten. The TCR originated in a male donor with papillary thyroid cancer or a benign thyroid nodule (not recorded which). Some clones in this sample may be carry-over from other donors' samples. Sequenced material: blood.

The chain's CDR3 is CSARRTSGTGEQYF. In DNA, the CDR3 is TGCAGTGCTAGAAGGACTAGCGGGACCGGGGAGCAGTACTTC. The rearrangement links TRBV20-1 to TRBJ2-7, with TRBD2 identical over 12 bases. V lost 2 bases and J lost 7; bases outside the gene matches: 6. There are 14 residues in the CDR3. Germline assignment: CDR1 DFQATT and CDR2 SNEGSKA (reference sequence).